This T cell receptor (beta chain) was retrieved from a study of vaccination and CD4 T cells after COVID-19 (dated 2022 in TCRdb). Background on the whole study: Convalescent patients had a positive SARS-CoV-2 result on nasal swab PCR, and of these patients, some 10 had mild disease and one had severe disease. The cultures were stimulated with overlapping spike peptide pools from SARS-CoV-2 and from the common cold coronaviruses HCoV-NL63, HCoV-OC43 and HCoV-229E. In 10 COVID-19 convalescent patients and several infection-naive healthy vaccine recipients, the spike-specific CD4+ TCR repertoire before mRNA vaccination was compared with the repertoire after mRNA vaccination. Each participant got two doses of either the Pfizer-BioNTech BNT162b2 vaccine (n=8) or the Moderna mRNA-1273 vaccine (n=2). Post-COVID blood samples were collected from convalescent patients a median of roughly 100 days after diagnosis, with a range of about 30 to 161 days. For three convalescent patients, samples were collected at an early post-vaccination timepoint (day 14) as well as at a late post-vaccination timepoint (days 161 to 241). Six males and four females were included in the convalescent cohort, with two Hispanic individuals, seven Caucasians, two Asians and one multiracial person represented. Post-vaccine blood samples were obtained a median of around 67 days after the second vaccine dose, with a range of roughly 12 to 250 days. In control cultures, a CEFX viral epitope pool was used as positive control, an HIV-1 Nef peptide pool was used as negative control, or no peptide was added. Results and caveats for the whole study, not just this receptor: Only a relatively small number of convalescent patients were included in the study, and early timepoints following natural infection were not analyzed. In convalescent patients, nearly all vaccine-specific clones (304 of 307) were found to be mono-reactive for SARS-CoV-2 spike rather than cross-reactive with common cold coronaviruses. Among convalescent patients, a median around 89% of the SARS-CoV-2-reactive clones seen after vaccination appeared only after vaccination, which suggests priming specific to the vaccine. The median count of SARS-CoV-2-reactive clonotypes went up from around 23 after infection to approximately 40 after vaccination, although the change was not significant.

The library was prepared using PCR. At the Johns Hopkins FTIC core, DNA from the cultured CD4+ T cells underwent TCR sequencing with the Oncomine TCR Beta short-read assay. Genomic DNA was extracted from the cultured CD4+ T cells with the QIAamp micro DNA kit. Oncomine TCR Beta libraries from cultured CD4+ T cells were pooled with unique dual indexes and sequenced on an Illumina iSeq 100. Per the source publication's procedure: Non-productive sequences were filtered out, and CDR3s that did not start with C, did not end with F or W, or were shorter than 7 amino acids were discarded. The MANAFEST web application identified antigen-specific clonotypes by comparing peptide-stimulated wells against reference wells and other culture wells. For a clone to be called positive, the clone needed an FDR below 0.05, an odds ratio above 5, and a productive frequency above 0.1% in at least two of three replicate wells. Cross-reactive clonotypes were defined as significantly expanded in both SARS-CoV-2 spike wells and at least one common cold coronavirus spike condition. CDR3 homology was assessed with Levenshtein distances (stringdist) and unrooted phylogenetic trees (ape) in R version 3.6.1. In TCRdb, the public reads were trimmed at Q25 with fastp and aligned with MiXCR, with productive beta chains retained. Each record represents a unique CDR3 protein, reported with the most common genes and DNA among its rows. Clone size and V and J calls follow TCRdb, not the original study. A total of some 26,000 distinct CDR3 sequences appear in this sample, around two fifths of them only once. Roughly 4.9% of the sample is held by the ten biggest clonotypes.

Including the terminal cysteine and phenylalanine, the CDR3 comprises 14 residues. The read is trimmed to its CDR3 DNA, 42 bases read in frame from base 1. For CDR1 and CDR2, the germline V gene (reference sequence) lists DFQATT and SNEGSKA. Compared with germline, V lacks 5 bases and J lacks 6 bases; bases without a gene match: 12. Concerning this clonotype itself: The antigen it binds to is not known. No per-base quality is available; no much larger clone lies one base away.

The time point label for this specimen denotes: late sampling 161 to 241 days after vaccination in a few convalescent patients. The treatment or condition tag for this specimen amounts to: approximately nine-day PBMC culture with coronavirus spike peptide pools or control peptides (ViraFEST assay). The ViraFEST assay was used in the study, in which antigen-specific T cells were expanded with peptide pools and expanded clonotypes were subsequently identified by TCR sequencing. Positive SARS-CoV-2 PCR tests in the convalescent patients dated from March to December 2020, before Alpha, Beta and Delta variants emerged in the United States. Each well held 2 million to 2.5 million PBMCs cultured with about 9.8 ug/ml peptide pools in IMDM containing around 5% human AB serum and 7.5 to 10 IU/ml IL-2. On days 3 and 7, half of the culture medium was replaced with fresh IL-2-containing medium. CD4+ T cells were isolated after approximately eleven days of culture through negative selection using the EasySep CD4+ T cell isolation kit. Ficoll-Paque Plus gradient centrifugation was used to isolate PBMCs from whole blood, and the isolated PBMCs were then either used fresh or cryopreserved at -140C. Culture conditions were generally each tested in triplicate wells.

The receptor chain draws on TRBV20-1 and TRBJ2-7; 8 central nucleotides agree with TRBD2. This receptor was obtained from a human donor who had recovered from COVID-19. Sequenced here: CD4+ T cells from blood, cultured in vitro, sampled about 7 months after SARS-CoV-2 vaccination. The base sequence is TGCAGTGCTCTCTCGCGACTAGCGCGGCGCGAGCAGTACTTC. This codes for CSALSRLARREQYF.